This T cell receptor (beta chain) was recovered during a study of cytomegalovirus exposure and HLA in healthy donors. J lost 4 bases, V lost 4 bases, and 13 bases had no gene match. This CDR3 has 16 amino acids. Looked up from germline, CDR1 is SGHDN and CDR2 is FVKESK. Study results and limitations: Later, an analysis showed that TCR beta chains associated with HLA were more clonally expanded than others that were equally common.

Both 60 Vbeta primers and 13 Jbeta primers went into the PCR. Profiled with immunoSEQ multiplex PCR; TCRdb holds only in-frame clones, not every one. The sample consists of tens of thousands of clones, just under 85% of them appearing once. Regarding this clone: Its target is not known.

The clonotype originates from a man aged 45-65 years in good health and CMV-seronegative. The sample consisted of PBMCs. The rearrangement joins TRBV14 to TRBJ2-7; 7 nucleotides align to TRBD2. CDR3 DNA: TGTGCCAGCAGCCCCCGGGGGGTCTTCAATACTTACGAGCAGTACTTC. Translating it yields CASSPRGVFNTYEQYF.